The TCR beta chain described here comes from a study of cytotoxic CD8 clonotypes in ibrutinib-treated CLL (dated by TCRdb to about 2021). Describing the broader study: The cohort was composed of around twelve relapsed/refractory and roughly 15 treatment-naive patients; IGHV unmutated status was identified in roughly 18 patients. Responses were partial in roughly 25 patients and complete in 2; after median approximately 69 months follow-up, about 14 stayed in remission and some twelve progressed. Response samples were taken after a median of around 13 months on treatment, ranging from roughly 6 to 36 months. Samples averaged approximately 260,000 productive templates and some 91,000 productive rearrangements. Longitudinal samples were available for 26 of the 86 trial participants. Cryopreserved peripheral blood mononuclear cells were collected at three points: before therapy, at response, and at either sustained remission or disease progression. Every remission and progressive disease sample was obtained while ibrutinib was still being received by the patients. Results the study describes overall, beyond this receptor: Lymph node repertoires were not examined, and the timing of sampling was not matched between patients in sustained remission and those whose disease progressed. Clonality rose at ibrutinib response, remained stable during sustained remission, and dropped back toward baseline at progression. Baseline clonality exceeded that of age-matched healthy donors and correlated strongly with circulating CD8+ T-cell counts. Public clonotypes were found to be uncommon and were observed to contract or remain stable during treatment; the increase in clonality was shown to reflect expansion of private clonotypes at ibrutinib response.

About this clone: Its antigen remains undetermined. Base qualities are not provided; no much larger clone lies one nucleotide away.

Read against the paper, the sample's time point label means: roughly 2 years on ibrutinib. For TCR beta library preparation, about 2 micrograms of genomic DNA were isolated from cryopreserved PBMCs. High-throughput TCR beta sequencing was performed on longitudinal blood samples from CLL patients receiving ibrutinib monotherapy. The patients were enrolled in a single-center, open-label phase 2 trial of ibrutinib monotherapy. Each clonotype received, on average, around 10x coverage in deep resolution sequencing performed on a MiSeq, where the target depth lay between 1 in 1 million and 1 in 200,000 T cells. The immunoSEQ hsTCRB Kit was used to generate the TCR beta libraries. In the paper's pipeline: Data were analyzed with ImmunoSEQ Data Assistant and ImmunoSEQ Analyzer, with V, D and J genes assigned per IMGT definitions. Clonality, with values ranging from 0 to 1, was calculated as one minus the normalized Shannon entropy of productive rearrangement frequencies. Only overrepresented clonotypes making up at least 0.05% of each patient's repertoire were included in the public clonotype analysis. More than ten repertoires from age-matched healthy donors, obtained from immuneACCESS, served as clonality controls. TCRdb took this table from immuneACCESS and kept in-frame rearrangements with V and J called. Such tables lack part of the clones; where checked against another copy, unresolved V genes explain under half of the gap, and the rest is unexplained. Clonal size and the V and J genes are those of that table, whereas D and trimming came from the DNA. The sample table contains tens of thousands of clones; only one count was recorded for approximately 87% of them. The ten most abundant clones make up more than 35% of the sample.

CDR1 is given as SGHRS and CDR2 as YFSETQ, both from the germline V gene. Compared with germline, V lacks 4 bases and J lacks 4 bases; bases without a gene match: 5. From the cysteine through the phenylalanine, the CDR3 covers 14 amino acids. This entry keeps only the CDR3 DNA: 42 bases, framed from base 1. Sample: PBMCs, taken after 24 months of ibrutinib treatment. The receptor's source is a human donor with chronic lymphocytic leukemia. The chain is assembled from TRBV5-1 and TRBJ2-3; TRBD1 aligns with 8 central bases. Here is the DNA: TGCGCCAGCAGCCCCGGACAGGGAGCAGATACGCAGTATTTT. This encodes CASSPGQGADTQYF.